The T cell receptor beta chain described here comes from a study of shared clonotypes between healthy human individuals (dated by TCRdb to about 2020). Notes on the research overall: A couple of women and three men aged 18 to 49 years were included in the cohort. For each donor, three plates each were used for CD4 naive and CD4 memory, two plates were used for CD8 naive, and one plate was used for CD8 memory. To estimate repertoire size and how much clonotype sharing occurs between individuals, the study deeply sequenced the blood TCR repertoires of five healthy adults. To increase sequencing depth and limit assay-specific biases, different laboratories used diverse techniques to prepare libraries and sequence TCR repertoires. Leukapheresis yielded between about 0.94 and 9 billion PBMCs per donor. General study outcomes and caveats: Across four donors, around 5% of naive CD4, roughly 3.8% of naive CD8, around 2.1% of memory CD4, and under 0.45% of memory CD8 clonotypes were shared. Pairwise subsampling indicated that sequencing depth was expected to affect the degree of clonotype sharing among donors. Clonotypes shared by all four sorted-subset donors showed higher generation probabilities than non-shared clonotypes. Naive subsets generally had larger estimated clonotype richness than memory subsets did. Because the study included only a small number of donors, the genetic and exposure-history diversity represented was limited. Even with the large sequencing depth, rarefaction of the sorted-subset datasets indicated that sequencing was incomplete. Sampling was limited to blood, and TCR repertoires in tissue likely differ from TCR repertoires in blood.

With respect to this clone: The antigen it recognizes is unknown. Base qualities are not recorded, but no much larger clone differs from it by a single base.

The CDR3 runs 16 amino acids, cysteine and phenylalanine included. Here the CDR3 DNA is all that survives: 48 bases in frame from base 1. Per the germline V gene, SGHVS is the CDR1 and FNYEAQ is the CDR2. V is clipped by 5 bases and J by 5 bases, and the sequence between their germline boundaries is 19 bases long. TCR CDR3 regions were amplified from genomic DNA by multiplex PCR using the deep immunoSEQ assay. Extracted genomic DNA from each cell subset was spread evenly across all wells of several immunoSEQ 96-well plates, with each plate serving as a replicate. For sorted subsets, each replicate PCR was loaded with 200 ng genomic DNA, equivalent to 25,000 to 35,000 T cell genomes. Purified libraries were measured with a Qubit 3.0 fluorometer, size-checked on a Bioanalyzer 2100, and measured again with the KAPA Library Quantification kit. Each immunoSEQ 96-well plate was sequenced on its own single-read 150-cycle Illumina NextSeq 550 flow cell. On the authors' methods: Because the immunoSEQ output included only junctional sequences and no quality scores, the filtering could not be the same as the filtering used for full-length reads. Sequences were annotated with PyIR, a Python wrapper for IgBLAST v1.9, using IMGT germline references to assign V/J genes and CDR3. Reads were removed for weak V/J assignments (E-value above 1e-6), missing CDR3, stop codons, out-of-frame junctions, or ambiguous translated residues. V3J clonotypes were defined as sequences sharing the same inferred V gene, J gene, and CDR3 amino acid sequence. The percentage overlap between two repertoires was calculated by dividing the number of shared unique clonotypes by the size of the smaller repertoire. RTK rarefaction, the Chao1 estimator, and Recon v2.1 estimates of unobserved clonotypes were used to assess repertoire richness. OLGA was used to compute generation probabilities for all TCRbeta clonotypes that the gDNA method yielded from several donors. TCRdb took over this immuneACCESS table, retaining in-frame rearrangements with V and J assigned. Such tables are incomplete; in checked studies, under half of the missing clones stem from an unresolved V gene, and the remainder is unexplained. The V and J calls and the clone size are those of that table, but D and trimming were determined from the DNA. In this sample the table shows more than 600,000 clones, under 95% of which occur a single time. Of the sample, approximately 22% is held by the ten largest clones.

CD8 naive samples were obtained by positive selection for CCR7 among CD45RO-negative cells, yielding a CD45RA+CCR7+ population from which TemRA cells were excluded. The donors were healthy, HIV-negative adults who had no recently reported acute infections or vaccinations. Every donor was a Caucasian adult living in Nashville, Tennessee, USA. Blood was obtained by leukapheresis, after which PBMCs were separated by Ficoll-Histopaque density gradient centrifugation and cryopreserved in liquid nitrogen vapor phase. Analytical flow cytometry was used to check the purity and quantity of every magnetically sorted T cell population. From each sorted fraction, genomic DNA was isolated and quantified by UV absorbance on a Nanodrop 2000c.

This clonotype originated in a man between 25 and 39 years old in good health. The sequence joins TRBV7-6 to TRBJ2-1, with TRBD2 tentatively as D gene (6 bases match). The sequenced material came from naive CD8+ T cells sorted from blood. The sample's cell subset or site label is to be understood as: CD45RA+CCR7+. The CDR3 region: CASSLSGVVVDNEQFF. The DNA reads TGTGCCAGCAGCCTATCGGGAGTGGTGGTAGACAATGAGCAGTTCTTC.